Listed here are 3 T cell receptor beta chains from one sample, sequenced in a study of identical twins. TCRdb itself ran the 5' RACE reads through MiXCR, one entry per CDR3 protein. The sample lists some 1,600,000 distinct CDR3 sequences, around 29% occurring once. The specimen sequenced was cord blood. Receptor source: a newborn girl in good health.

The chain employs TRBV14 and TRBJ1-1; D is unresolved. V was shortened by 4 bases and J by 11 bases, with 17 bases between the two germline ends. The CDR3 is made up of 13 amino acids. Germline assignment: CDR1 SGHDN and CDR2 FVKESK. The CDR3 protein is CASSRLGGSGAFF. The CDR3 coding sequence is TGTGCCAGCAGCCGCCTAGGCGGCTCTGGGGCTTTCTTT.

The chain combines TRBV20-1 with TRBJ2-1; a weak D match, TRBD1 (5 bases). V was clipped by 5 bases and J by 9 bases, with 14 bases between them. Looked up from germline, CDR1 is DFQATT and CDR2 is SNEGSKA (reference sequence). The CDR3 has 12 amino acids. The CDR3 nucleotides are TGCAGTGCTCGCTTCAGGGTTAGTGAGCAGTTCTTC. It specifies CSARFRVSEQFF.

The chain employs TRBV7-9 and TRBJ2-1; D possibly matches TRBD1 or TRBD2 (6 bases each). The J call may be wrong; the DNA end is better matched by TRBJ2-7. The CDR3 sequence is 17 residues long. In germline, CDR1 is SEHNR, CDR2 FQNEAQ (reference sequence). The CDR3 sequence: CASSLAQVGGSYNEQYF. The CDR3 nucleotides are TGTGCCAGCAGCTTAGCGCAGGTGGGGGGCTCCTACAATGAGCAGTACTTC.